This record covers a single T cell receptor beta chain. Its specificity is unknown. This sample is part of a study of cytomegalovirus exposure and HLA in healthy donors. Regarding the study as a whole: Of the V segments, some could not be distinguished, including TRBV6-2 and TRBV6-3, and were excluded. Most CMV-associated TCR beta chains were later found to appear HLA-restricted. According to the study, 180 or so TCR beta chains were cytomegalovirus-associated.

These donors counted as nominally healthy when sampled, but unrecorded immune exposures were likely. The PCR contained 60 Vbeta and 13 Jbeta primers. Some clones are missing from TCRdb's copy, which holds only in-frame ones; the method was immunoSEQ multiplex PCR. Here the sample spans some 93,000 clones, roughly 9.4% being singletons. V lost 1 base and J lost 8, with 12 bases in between. This CDR3 is 14 amino acids long. Germline loops: CDR1 SGHVS, CDR2 FQNEAQ. The chain has TRBV7-8 and TRBJ2-4; D call uncertain. The receptor was isolated from a man between 45 and 60 years old in good health and CMV-seropositive. The sample comprised PBMCs. The DNA of the CDR3 is TGTGCCAGCAGCTTAGATACGGGTCGGGACATTCAGTACTTC. Translating gives CASSLDTGRDIQYF.